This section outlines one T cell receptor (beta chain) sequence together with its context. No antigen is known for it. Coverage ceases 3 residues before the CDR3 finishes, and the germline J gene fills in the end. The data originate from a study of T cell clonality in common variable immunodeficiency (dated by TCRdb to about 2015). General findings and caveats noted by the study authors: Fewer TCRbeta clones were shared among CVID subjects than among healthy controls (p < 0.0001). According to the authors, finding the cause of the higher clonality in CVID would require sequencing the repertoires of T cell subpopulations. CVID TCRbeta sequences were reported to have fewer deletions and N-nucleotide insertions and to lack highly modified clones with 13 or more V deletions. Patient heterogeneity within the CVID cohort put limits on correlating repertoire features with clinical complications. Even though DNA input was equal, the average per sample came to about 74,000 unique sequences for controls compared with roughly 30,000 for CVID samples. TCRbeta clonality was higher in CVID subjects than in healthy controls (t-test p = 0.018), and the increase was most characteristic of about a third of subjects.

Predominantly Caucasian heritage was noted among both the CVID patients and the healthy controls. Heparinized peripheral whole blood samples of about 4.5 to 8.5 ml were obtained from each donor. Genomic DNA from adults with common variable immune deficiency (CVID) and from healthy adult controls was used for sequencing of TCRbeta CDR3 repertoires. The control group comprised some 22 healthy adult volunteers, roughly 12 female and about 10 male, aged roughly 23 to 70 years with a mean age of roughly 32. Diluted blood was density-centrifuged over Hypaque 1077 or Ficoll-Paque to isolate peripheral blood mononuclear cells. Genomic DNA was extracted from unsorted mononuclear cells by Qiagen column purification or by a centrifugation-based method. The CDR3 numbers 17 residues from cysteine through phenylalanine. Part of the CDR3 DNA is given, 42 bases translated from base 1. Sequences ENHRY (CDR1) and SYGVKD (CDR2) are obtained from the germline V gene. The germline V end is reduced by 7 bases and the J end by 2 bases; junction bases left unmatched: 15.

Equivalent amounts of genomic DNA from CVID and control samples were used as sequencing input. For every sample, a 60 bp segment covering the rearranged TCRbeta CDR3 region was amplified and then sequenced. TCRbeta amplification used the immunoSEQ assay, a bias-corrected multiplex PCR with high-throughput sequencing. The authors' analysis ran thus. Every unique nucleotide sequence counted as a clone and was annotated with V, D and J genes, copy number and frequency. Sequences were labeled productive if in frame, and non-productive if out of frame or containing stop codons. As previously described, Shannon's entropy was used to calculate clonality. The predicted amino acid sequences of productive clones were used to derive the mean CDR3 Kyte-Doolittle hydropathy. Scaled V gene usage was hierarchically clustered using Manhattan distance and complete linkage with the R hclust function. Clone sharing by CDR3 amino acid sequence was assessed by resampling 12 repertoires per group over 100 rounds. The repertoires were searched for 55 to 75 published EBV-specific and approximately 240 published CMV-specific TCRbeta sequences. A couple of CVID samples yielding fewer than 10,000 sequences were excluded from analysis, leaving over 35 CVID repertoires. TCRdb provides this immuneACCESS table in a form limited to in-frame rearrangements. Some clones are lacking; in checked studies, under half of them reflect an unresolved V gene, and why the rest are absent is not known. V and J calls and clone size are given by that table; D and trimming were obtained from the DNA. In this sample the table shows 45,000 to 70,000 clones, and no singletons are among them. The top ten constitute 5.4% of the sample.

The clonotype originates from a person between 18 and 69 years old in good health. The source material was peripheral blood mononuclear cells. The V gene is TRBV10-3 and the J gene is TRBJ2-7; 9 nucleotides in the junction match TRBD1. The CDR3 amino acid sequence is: CAITETREGTGTYEQYF. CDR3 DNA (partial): TGTGCCATCACCGAGACCCGCGAGGGGACAGGGACCTACGAG.